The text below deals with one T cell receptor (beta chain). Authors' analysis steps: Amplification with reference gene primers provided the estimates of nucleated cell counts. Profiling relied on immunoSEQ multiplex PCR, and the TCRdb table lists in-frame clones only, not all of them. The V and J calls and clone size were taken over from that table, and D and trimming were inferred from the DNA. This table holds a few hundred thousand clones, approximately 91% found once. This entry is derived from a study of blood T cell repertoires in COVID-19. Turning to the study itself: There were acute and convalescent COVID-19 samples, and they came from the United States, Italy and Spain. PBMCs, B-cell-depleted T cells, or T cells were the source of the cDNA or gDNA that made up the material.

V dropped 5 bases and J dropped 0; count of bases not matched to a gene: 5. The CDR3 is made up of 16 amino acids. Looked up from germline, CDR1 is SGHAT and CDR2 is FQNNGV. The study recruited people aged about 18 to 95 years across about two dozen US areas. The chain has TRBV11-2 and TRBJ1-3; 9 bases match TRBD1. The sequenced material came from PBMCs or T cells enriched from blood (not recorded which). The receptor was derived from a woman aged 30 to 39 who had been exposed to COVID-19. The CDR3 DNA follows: TGTGCCAGCAGCGTCGGGACAGGGATCTCTGGAAACACCATATATTTT. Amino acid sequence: CASSVGTGISGNTIYF.